These 25 T cell receptor beta chains were sequenced from one sample in a study of technical replicates of blood from a handful of donors. Assay used: immunoSEQ multiplex PCR; TCRdb lists only in-frame clones, some missing. The sample includes tens of thousands of clones, nearly 95% of them seen just once. Sequencing used T cells isolated from PBMCs. These receptors originate from a human donor in good health.

This clone was recorded only once. A junction boundary mismatches the germline segment, possibly from a read error. The chain recombines TRBV28 with TRBJ1-3; possible D gene TRBD1, 6 bases. The germline V gene has CDR1 MDHEN and CDR2 SYDVKM. CDR3 length equals 11 residues. CDR3 coding DNA: TGTGCCAGCAGCTCAAACAGGGAAAAGCATTTT. Translation gives CASSSNREKHF.

The genes are TRBV7-9 and TRBJ1-5; D gene uncertain. Per the germline V gene, CDR1 is SEHNR and CDR2 is FQNEAQ (reference sequence). Trimming stripped 0 bases from V and 3 bases from J, with 6 bases between. This CDR3 has 14 residues. The CDR3 reads CASSLAVDNQPQHF. The CDR3 DNA is TGTGCCAGCAGCTTAGCCGTAGACAATCAGCCCCAGCATTTT. The complete variable domain, with remaining parts taken from reference TRBV7-9 and TRBJ1-5, reads DTGVSQNPRHKITKRGQNVTFRCDPISEHNRLYWYRQTLGQGPEFLTYFQNEAQLEKSRLLSDRFSAERPKGSFSTLEIQRTEQGDSAMYLCASSLAVDNQPQHFGDGTRLSIL.

The chain combines TRBV29-1 with TRBJ2-1; 8 positions agree with TRBD2. The CDR3 is 15 residues long. The ends lost 3 bases at V and 10 bases at J; junction bases unmatched: 14. Germline V gene sequence: CDR1 SQVTM, CDR2 ANQGSEA. CDR3 loop: CSVEGLAGRTREQFF. As DNA, the CDR3 is TGCAGCGTTGAGGGCCTAGCGGGTAGGACCCGCGAGCAGTTCTTC.

The chain has TRBV15 and TRBJ2-7, with D possibly matching TRBD2 (6 bases). CDR3 length equals 15 residues. Germline CDR1 LNHNV, CDR2 YYDKDF (reference sequence). V was pared by 0 bases and J by 5 bases, with 14 bases between. The CDR3 region has the DNA TGTGCCACCAGCAGAGATGGGGGGTCTAATGACGAGCAGTACTTC. This sequence encodes CATSRDGGSNDEQYF. Full variable domain (remainder filled in from reference TRBV15 and TRBJ2-7): DAMVIQNPRYQVTQFGKPVTLSCSQTLNHNVMYWYQQKSSQAPKLLFHYYDKDFNNEADTPDNFQSRRPNTSFCFLDIRSPGLGDTAMYLCATSRDGGSNDEQYFGPGTRLTVT.

V gene TRBV2 combines with J gene TRBJ1-5; tentative D call: TRBD1 (6 bases). Germline assignment: CDR1 SNHLY and CDR2 FYNNEI. The V end was cut by 5 bases, the J end by 7 bases, with 18 bases between. The CDR3 sequence is 15 residues long. Here the CDR3 DNA reads TGTGCCAGCAGTAAGGAAGGAAGAGGGGGACAGCCCCAGCATTTT. This sequence encodes CASSKEGRGGQPQHF.

This chain joins TRBV18 and TRBJ2-1, with 10 bases fitting TRBD2. Per germline, CDR1 KGHSH and CDR2 LQKENI. This CDR3 is built from 15 residues. Unmatched junction bases numbered 6, after V lost 4 bases and J lost 6 bases. This chain's CDR3 is CASSRASGRGNEQFF. CDR3 nucleotide sequence: TGTGCCAGCTCACGCGCAAGCGGGAGGGGCAATGAGCAGTTCTTC.

The chain couples TRBV4-1 to TRBJ2-7; weak D call: TRBD1 (6 bases). Trimming took 0 bases from V and 3 from J, leaving 21 bases between them. Per the germline V gene, CDR1 is MGHRA and CDR2 is YSYEKL. The CDR3 totals 18 residues. For the CDR3, the DNA is TGCGCCAGCAGCCAAGATTTCAGGGGCCCCGCCAATTACTACGAGCAGTACTTC. This gives the protein CASSQDFRGPANYYEQYF.

The chain has TRBV6-1 and TRBJ1-5; D gene uncertain. V was pared by 6 bases and J by 5 bases, with 14 bases between. The CDR3 sequence is 14 residues long. Germline V gives CDR1 MNHNS, CDR2 SASEGT. CDR3 nucleotides: TGTGCCAGCAGGGAACCCGCCGACTATCAGCCCCAGCATTTT. Protein sequence: CASREPADYQPQHF.

The chain links TRBV10-3 to TRBJ2-7; TRBD1 aligns across 9 bases. CDR3 length equals 16 residues. J gave up 3 bases and V 7 bases, and 13 bases lay outside the gene matches. From germline, CDR1 is ENHRY and CDR2 SYGVKD. The CDR3: CAITETYGTGNYEQYF. CDR3 in DNA: TGTGCCATCACAGAAACCTACGGGACAGGGAACTACGAGCAGTACTTC.

The chain carries TRBV7-2 and TRBJ2-1; 7 bases are shared with TRBD2. This CDR3 region has 14 residues. V was clipped by 3 bases and J by 7 bases; unmatched bases: 6. Germline CDR1 reads SGHTA; CDR2 reads FQGNSA. The CDR3 loop reads CASSFRLAGNEQFF. The DNA for the CDR3 is TGTGCCAGCAGCTTTCGACTAGCAGGTAATGAGCAGTTCTTC.

The chain joins TRBV5-4 to TRBJ1-4; 7 bases match TRBD1. Unmatched junction bases numbered 2, after V lost 0 bases and J lost 6 bases. From germline, CDR1 is SGHNT and CDR2 YYREEE (reference sequence). The CDR3 runs to 14 residues. This CDR3 reads CASSLAQGDEKLFF. The CDR3 DNA follows: TGTGCCAGCAGCTTGGCGCAGGGGGATGAAAAACTGTTTTTT.

V usage is TRBV28 and J usage is TRBJ1-2, with TRBD1 as a possible D gene (5 bases). The V end lost 7 bases, the J end lost 3 bases, and 12 bases lay between the germline ends. This CDR3 region has 13 residues. Germline CDR1 and CDR2: MDHEN and SYDVKM. CDR3 protein: CASTVGGDYGYTF. CDR3 DNA sequence: TGTGCCAGCACCGTGGGGGGTGACTATGGCTACACCTTC.

The chain couples TRBV10-3 to TRBJ2-7; TRBD1 aligns across 10 bases. With V trimmed by 9 bases and J by 1 base, 18 bases remained unmatched. Germline values: CDR1 ENHRY, CDR2 SYGVKD. The CDR3 totals 18 residues. CDR3 sequence: CAISSPGQGRLGSYEQYF. The CDR3 DNA reads TGTGCCATTTCCTCTCCGGGACAGGGGCGCCTTGGGTCCTACGAGCAGTACTTC.

The chain carries TRBV5-4 and TRBJ2-1; maybe TRBD1 (5 bases). The CDR3 length is 14 residues. Trimming stripped 8 bases from V and 0 bases from J, with 12 bases between. Germline V lookup: CDR1 SGHNT, CDR2 YYREEE (reference sequence). CDR3 region: CASSDKSSYNEQFF. In DNA form, the CDR3 reads TGTGCCAGTTCGGACAAGAGCTCCTACAATGAGCAGTTCTTC.

The V gene is TRBV5-1, the J gene TRBJ2-6, with TRBD1 identical over 8 bases. The CDR3 length is 19 residues. The germline gives CDR1 SGHRS, CDR2 YFSETQ. The J segment lost 0 bases and the V segment lost 0 bases, leaving 8 bases of the junction unmatched. The CDR3 DNA sequence: TGCGCCAGCAGCTTGGTTCGTCTCAGGGGGCTCTCTGGGGCCAACGTCCTGACTTTC. Its translation: CASSLVRLRGLSGANVLTF.

This chain links TRBV21-1 with TRBJ1-1. TRBV21-1 is listed as a pseudogene. The CDR3 is 17 residues long. CDR3 DNA sequence: TGTGCCAGCAGCATGGGTGGAGAAACCCTCATGAACACTGAAGCTTTCTTT. This translates into CASSMGGETLMNTEAFF.

This sequence joins TRBV18 and TRBJ2-7; TRBD1 matches at 8 bases. The CDR3 runs 12 residues. The germline V gene has CDR1 KGHSH and CDR2 LQKENI. J gave up 9 bases and V 5 bases, and 6 bases lay outside the gene matches. The CDR3 protein is CASSSKGTGQYF. The CDR3 DNA is TGTGCCAGCTCATCGAAAGGGACAGGGCAGTACTTC.

The chain carries TRBV7-2 and TRBJ1-3; D gene uncertain. The germline V and J ends were trimmed by 5 bases and 0 bases, with 17 bases remaining between them. This CDR3 spans 17 amino acids. Germline V lookup: CDR1 SGHTA, CDR2 FQGNSA. Here the CDR3 reads CASSPGIVSISGNTIYF. The CDR3 nucleotides are TGTGCCAGCAGCCCCGGGATCGTGTCGATCTCTGGAAACACCATATATTTT.

V and J are TRBV6-1 and TRBJ1-1; possible D gene TRBD1, 6 bases. Germline assignment: CDR1 MNHNS and CDR2 SASEGT. The CDR3 contains 12 residues. V lost 4 bases to trimming and J lost 4 bases, with 7 bases between them. CDR3 protein: CASSAGATEAFF. Written as DNA, the CDR3 is TGTGCCAGCAGTGCAGGGGCCACTGAAGCTTTCTTT.

The chain couples TRBV7-8 to TRBJ2-1, with 9 bases that match TRBD1. V trimming: 1 base; J trimming: 9 bases; junction bases outside the gene matches: 10. CDR1 SGHVS and CDR2 FQNEAQ come from the germline V gene. The CDR3 spans 16 residues. The CDR3 nucleotides read TGTGCCAGCAGCTTAGGGGGACAGGGTGATGTATTTGAGCAGTTCTTC. Translation gives CASSLGGQGDVFEQFF.

The chain is built from TRBV6-5 and TRBJ2-7; 13 bases line up with TRBD2. CDR1 is MNHEY, CDR2 SVGAGI, per germline. This CDR3 comprises 13 residues. J gave up 7 bases and V 4 bases, and 1 base lay outside the gene matches. The CDR3 loop is CASSWGLAGEQYF. In DNA, the CDR3 is TGTGCCAGCAGTTGGGGACTAGCGGGGGAGCAGTACTTC.

The chain combines TRBV10-3 with TRBJ2-7; 9 bases agree with TRBD2. Germline V gene lookup returns CDR1 ENHRY and CDR2 SYGVKD. Trimming took 6 bases from V and 5 from J; bases not matched to a gene: 2. This CDR3 contains 12 residues. The DNA of the CDR3 is TGTGCCATCAGGACTAGCGGAGACGAGCAGTACTTC. Translated: CAIRTSGDEQYF.

There are a few counts of this clone. V and J are TRBV6-5 and TRBJ1-3, with 7 bases lining up with TRBD1. Trimming cost V 11 bases and J 0 bases; bases outside gene matches: 7. The germline CDR1 and CDR2 sequences are MNHEY and SVGAGI. This CDR3 spans 14 amino acids. The CDR3 DNA reads TGTGCCGTCAGGGACAGCCTCTCTGGAAACACCATATATTTT. Protein product: CAVRDSLSGNTIYF.

The V call is TRBV9, the J call TRBJ2-5; TRBD2 matches at 10 bases. The CDR3 has 17 residues. The V and J ends lost 3 bases and 2 bases, in that order; junction bases with no gene match: 10. CDR1 is SGDLS and CDR2 is YYNGEE in the germline V gene. The CDR3 bases are TGTGCCAGCAGCGCCCGTGGGACTAGCGTAATACAAGAGACCCAGTACTTC. Amino acid sequence: CASSARGTSVIQETQYF. Combining the CDR3 with reference TRBV9 and TRBJ2-5 gives the whole variable domain DSGVTQTPKHLITATGQRVTLRCSPRSGDLSVYWYQQSLDQGLQFLIQYYNGEERAKGNILERFSAQQFPDLHSELNLSSLELGDSALYFCASSARGTSVIQETQYFGPGTRLLVL.

The chain recombines TRBV27 with TRBJ1-2, with 9 positions matching TRBD1. J was trimmed by 5 bases and V by 4 bases; bases with no gene match: 11. This CDR3 contains 16 residues. The germline CDR1 and CDR2 sequences are MNHEY and SMNVEV (reference sequence). The CDR3 region has the DNA TGTGCCAGCAGTTCCGACAGGGGGGGGAGAGGGTATGGCTACACCTTC. As protein: CASSSDRGGRGYGYTF.